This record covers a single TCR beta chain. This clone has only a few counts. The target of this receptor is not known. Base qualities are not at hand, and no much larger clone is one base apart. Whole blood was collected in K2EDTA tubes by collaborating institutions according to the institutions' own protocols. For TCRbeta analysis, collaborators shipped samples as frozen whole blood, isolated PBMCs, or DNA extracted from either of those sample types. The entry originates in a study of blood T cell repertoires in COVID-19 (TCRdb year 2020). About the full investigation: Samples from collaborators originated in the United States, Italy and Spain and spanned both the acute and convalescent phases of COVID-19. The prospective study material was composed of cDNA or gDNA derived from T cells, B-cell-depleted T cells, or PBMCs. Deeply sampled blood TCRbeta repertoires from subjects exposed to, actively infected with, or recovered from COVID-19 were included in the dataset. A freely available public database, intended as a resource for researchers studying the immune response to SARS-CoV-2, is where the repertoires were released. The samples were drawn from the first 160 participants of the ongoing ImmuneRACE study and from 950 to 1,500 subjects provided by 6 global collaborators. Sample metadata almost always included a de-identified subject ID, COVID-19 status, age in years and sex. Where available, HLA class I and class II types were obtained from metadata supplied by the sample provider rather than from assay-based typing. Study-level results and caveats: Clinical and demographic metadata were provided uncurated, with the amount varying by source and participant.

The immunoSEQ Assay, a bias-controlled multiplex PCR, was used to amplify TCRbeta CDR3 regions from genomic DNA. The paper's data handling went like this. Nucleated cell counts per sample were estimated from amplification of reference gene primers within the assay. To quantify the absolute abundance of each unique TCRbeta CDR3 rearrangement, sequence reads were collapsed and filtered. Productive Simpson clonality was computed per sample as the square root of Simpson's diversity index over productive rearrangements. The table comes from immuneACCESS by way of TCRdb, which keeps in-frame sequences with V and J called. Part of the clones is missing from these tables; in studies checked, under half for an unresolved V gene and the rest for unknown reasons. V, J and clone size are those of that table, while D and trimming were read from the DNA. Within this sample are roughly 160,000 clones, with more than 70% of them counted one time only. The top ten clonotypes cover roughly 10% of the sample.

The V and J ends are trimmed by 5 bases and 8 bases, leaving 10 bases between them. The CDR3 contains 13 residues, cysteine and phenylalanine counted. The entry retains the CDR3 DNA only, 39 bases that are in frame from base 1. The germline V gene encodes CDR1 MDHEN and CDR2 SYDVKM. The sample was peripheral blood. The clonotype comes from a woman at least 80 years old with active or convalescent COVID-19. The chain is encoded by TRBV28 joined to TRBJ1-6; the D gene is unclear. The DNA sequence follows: TGTGCCAGCAGTCCTCAGATTGATTCACCCCTCCACTTT. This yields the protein CASSPQIDSPLHF.